Sequencing of this T cell receptor beta chain was carried out in a study of Ad26.COV2.S vaccination and SARS-CoV-2 variants. Across the study: Participants got Ad26.COV2.S intramuscularly, once or twice 56 days apart.

As regards this clone: Its antigen is as yet unknown.

Per germline, CDR1 SGHAT and CDR2 FQNNGV. This CDR3 has 13 residues. V lost 5 bases and J lost 3; bases outside the gene matches: 4. Stated treatment: around 19 received Ad26.COV2.S at low or high dose, single or two shots; about 5 received placebo; per-sample allocation not given. Each sample was drawn 63 days after the first injection (of vaccine or placebo). Here immunoSEQ multiplex PCR was the method, and the copy in TCRdb shows in-frame clones only, minus some. The sample gives a few hundred thousand clones, more than 75% of which show up once; around 3.6% is in the top ten. Findings of the study overall: Quantification of TCR breadth and depth may have yielded underestimates of total T cell responses.

The J gene is TRBJ2-7, the V gene TRBV11-2, with 7 positions matching TRBD2. This material consisted of peripheral blood, taken in a trial of Ad26.COV2.S vaccine versus placebo. The receptor was derived from a person between 18 and 65 years old who received the Ad26.COV2.S COVID-19 vaccine or a placebo. In nucleotides, the CDR3 is TGTGCCAGCAGCCTGGGGGAGGGCTACGAGCAGTACTTC. This codes for CASSLGEGYEQYF.